The rows below give T cell receptor beta chains drawn from one sample of a study of shared clonotypes between healthy human individuals. Libraries were prepared by immunoSEQ multiplex PCR; TCRdb keeps only in-frame clonotypes and omits some of them. The table shows over 2,000,000 clones, with about 94% occurring only once. The material sequenced was naive CD8+ T cells from PBMCs. These receptors all come from a young man in good health. Some clones in this sample may be carry-over from other donors' samples. Each CDR3 is given without its conserved first and last residue. Fields, in order: CDR3 protein, J gene, V gene.

CDR3 protein: ASSPSGPRYEQY
J gene: TRBJ2-7
V gene: TRBV4-2

CDR3 protein: ASSSRGREDNEQF
J gene: TRBJ2-1
V gene: TRBV6-5

CDR3 protein: ATSRTGETEAF
J gene: TRBJ1-1
V gene: TRBV15

CDR3 protein: ASSFVGSGGFNEQF
J gene: TRBJ2-1
V gene: TRBV27

CDR3 protein: ATSPGAHEQY
J gene: NA
V gene: TRBV10-3

CDR3 protein: ASSPMSAEQPQH
J gene: TRBJ1-5
V gene: TRBV27

CDR3 protein: ASSSTGEAF
J gene: TRBJ1-1
V gene: TRBV19

CDR3 protein: ASSIFSAEQY
J gene: TRBJ2-7
V gene: TRBV27

CDR3 protein: ASSSSFGDFTDTQY
J gene: TRBJ2-3
V gene: TRBV27

CDR3 protein: ASSPGNKQY
J gene: TRBJ2-7
V gene: TRBV7-9

CDR3 protein: ASSLARDRFSYEQY
J gene: TRBJ2-7
V gene: TRBV11-1

CDR3 protein: ASSSGQEGSYEQY
J gene: TRBJ2-7
V gene: TRBV13

CDR3 protein: ASSPHLYQETQY
J gene: TRBJ2-5
V gene: TRBV4-1

CDR3 protein: ASSSGPYGYT
J gene: TRBJ1-2
V gene: TRBV6-5

CDR3 protein: ASSPVRAGGPHGEQY
J gene: TRBJ2-7
V gene: TRBV11-2

CDR3 protein: ASSATGGNTEAF
J gene: TRBJ1-1
V gene: TRBV27

CDR3 protein: ASSQGLGQGPYEQY
J gene: TRBJ2-7
V gene: TRBV4-1

CDR3 protein: ASRRTGHQSYEQY
J gene: TRBJ2-7
V gene: TRBV2

CDR3 protein: ASSLQGSTGELF
J gene: TRBJ2-2
V gene: TRBV28

CDR3 protein: ASSYPAATSTDTQY
J gene: TRBJ2-3
V gene: TRBV6-6

CDR3 protein: ASSTPEGRTDTQY
J gene: TRBJ2-3
V gene: TRBV28

CDR3 protein: ASSLGGTFDTGELF
J gene: TRBJ2-2
V gene: TRBV7-9

CDR3 protein: ASSSTGPYEQY
J gene: TRBJ2-7
V gene: TRBV7-9

CDR3 protein: ASSIGQRNGYT
J gene: TRBJ1-2
V gene: TRBV19

CDR3 protein: ASSQEETSAIYEQY
J gene: TRBJ2-7
V gene: TRBV4-2

CDR3 protein: ASSLFNGRAGETQY
J gene: TRBJ2-5
V gene: TRBV5-1

CDR3 protein: ASRLTGTGNYGYT
J gene: TRBJ1-2
V gene: TRBV9

CDR3 protein: AIRVRGRQPQH
J gene: TRBJ1-5
V gene: TRBV6-4

CDR3 protein: ASSLLVQRETGEQF
J gene: TRBJ2-1
V gene: TRBV27

CDR3 protein: ASSFLRGGTGELF
J gene: TRBJ2-2
V gene: TRBV28

CDR3 protein: ASSVDGTLTDTQY
J gene: TRBJ2-3
V gene: TRBV9

CDR3 protein: ASSQQGLNTEAF
J gene: TRBJ1-1
V gene: TRBV9

CDR3 protein: ASSSRGGDQPQH
J gene: TRBJ1-5
V gene: TRBV27

CDR3 protein: ASSYSDTGQPQH
J gene: TRBJ1-5
V gene: TRBV6-5

CDR3 protein: ASSLASGIAGELF
J gene: TRBJ2-2
V gene: TRBV7-9

CDR3 protein: ASSFRGPLYEQY
J gene: TRBJ2-7
V gene: TRBV28

CDR3 protein: ASSWETGFNSNQPQH
J gene: TRBJ1-5
V gene: TRBV28

CDR3 protein: ASSFRVPGNGYT
J gene: TRBJ1-2
V gene: TRBV27

CDR3 protein: ASSRVAEGLYNEQF
J gene: TRBJ2-1
V gene: TRBV28